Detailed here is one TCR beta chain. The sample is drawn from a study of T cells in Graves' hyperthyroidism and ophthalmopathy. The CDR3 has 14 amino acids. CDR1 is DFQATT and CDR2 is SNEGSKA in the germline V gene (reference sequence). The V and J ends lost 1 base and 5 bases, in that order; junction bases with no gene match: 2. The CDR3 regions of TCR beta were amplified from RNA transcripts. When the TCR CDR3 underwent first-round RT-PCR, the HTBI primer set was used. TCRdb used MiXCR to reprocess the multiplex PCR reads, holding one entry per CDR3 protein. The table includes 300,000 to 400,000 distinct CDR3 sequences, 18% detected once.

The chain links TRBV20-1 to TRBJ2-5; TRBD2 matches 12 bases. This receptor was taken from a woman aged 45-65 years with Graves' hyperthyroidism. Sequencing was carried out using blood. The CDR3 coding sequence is TGCAGTGCTAGAGGGACTAGCGGGATGGAGACCCAGTACTTC. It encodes CSARGTSGMETQYF.